The entry below describes one TCR beta chain. The antigen remains undetermined. These data are taken from a study of T cell repertoires in cytomegalovirus infection. Overall study context: Well-studied HLA-B-restricted CMV epitopes were used in the study alongside recently identified HLA-C-restricted ones. Public TCR beta signature analysis indicated the presence of both CMV infection and matching HLA type.

Trimming shortened V by 6 bases and J by 2 bases, and 13 bases separated the two germline ends. The germline CDR1 and CDR2 sequences are MNHEY and SVGAGI. CDR3 length: 14 residues. Study conclusions and caveats: CMV carriers with the relevant HLA were identified by cumulative public TCR beta family frequency. The ex vivo response was dominated by HLA-C-restricted CMV-specific TCR beta clonotypes.

TCRdb called the reads again in MiXCR, with one record for every CDR3 protein. The profile covers hundreds of thousands of distinct CDR3 sequences, with about 27% appearing a single time and roughly 20% taken by the ten largest. Here the sequenced sample was cultured PBMCs, taken from culture after CMV antigen stimulation. J is TRBJ1-2 and V is TRBV6-5; D perhaps matches TRBD1 (6 bases). The sequence was obtained from a human donor in good health (CMV status not recorded). Some clones in this sample may be carry-over from other donors' samples. The CDR3 region has the DNA TGTGCCAGCAGGAGGACAGCCAGAAACTATGGCTACACCTTC. Protein: CASRRTARNYGYTF.